This T cell receptor (beta chain) emerged from a study of beta chain features in type 1 diabetes. About the study: Healthy donors and patients had similar age, gender and cell yields. Study-wide findings and caveats: In every one of the four CD4+ subsets, TCRB CDR3s were moderately but significantly shorter in Type 1 diabetes patients. Cells with high TCR expression could be over-represented when cDNA is sequenced.

Of the isolated RNA, all was reverse transcribed, and so the sequenced material was expressed TCRB transcripts. Libraries were prepared by immunoSEQ multiplex PCR; TCRdb keeps only in-frame clonotypes and omits some of them. Of some 130,000 clones detected, approximately 9% appear once; the ten largest clones hold around 0.79%. CDR1 is LNHDA and CDR2 is SQIVND in the germline V gene (reference sequence). V was trimmed by 10 bases and J by 4 bases, leaving 19 bases between them. This CDR3 is built from 14 residues. This clone was picked up a small number of times. Its antigen is undetermined. CD4+ naive, central memory, regulatory and stem cell-like memory cells were sorted via CD45RO/CCR7/CD25/CD127/CD95/CD27.

What was sequenced was central memory CD4+ T cells from blood. This chain joins TRBV19 and TRBJ1-1; D unresolved. The receptor comes from a man aged 25 to 40 with type 1 diabetes. The CDR3 loop is CATRHPSEGTEAFF. CDR3 bases: TGTGCCACGAGACACCCCTCCGAGGGCACTGAAGCTTTCTTT.